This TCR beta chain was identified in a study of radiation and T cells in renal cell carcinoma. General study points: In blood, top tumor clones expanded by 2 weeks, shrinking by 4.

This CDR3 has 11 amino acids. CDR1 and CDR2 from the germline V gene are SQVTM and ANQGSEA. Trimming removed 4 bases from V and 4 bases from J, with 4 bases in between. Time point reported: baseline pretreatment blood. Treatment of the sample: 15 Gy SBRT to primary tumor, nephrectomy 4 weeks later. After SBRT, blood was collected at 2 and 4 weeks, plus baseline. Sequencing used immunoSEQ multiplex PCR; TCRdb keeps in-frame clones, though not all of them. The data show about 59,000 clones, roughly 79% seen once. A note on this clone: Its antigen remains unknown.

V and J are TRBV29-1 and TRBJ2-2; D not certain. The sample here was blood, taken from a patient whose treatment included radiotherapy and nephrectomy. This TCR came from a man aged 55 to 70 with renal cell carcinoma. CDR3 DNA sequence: TGCAGCGTTGGAACCACCGGGGAGCTGTTTTTT. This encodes CSVGTTGELFF.